This T cell receptor beta chain originates from a study of blood T cell repertoires in COVID-19. Looking at the study overall: Nucleic acid was either cDNA or gDNA, and it came from T cells, B-cell-depleted T cells, or PBMCs.

The V end was cut by 4 bases, the J end by 2 bases, with 19 bases between. The CDR3 runs 17 residues. Germline assignment: CDR1 SGHTA and CDR2 FQGNSA. TCRdb's copy holds only in-frame clones and misses some; the assay was immunoSEQ multiplex PCR. Of fewer than 450,000 clones listed, 88% are singletons. Sequenced input: PBMCs or T cells enriched from blood (not recorded which). The chain is built from TRBV7-2 and TRBJ2-3; the D gene is possibly TRBD2 (6 bases). The source is a woman between 40 and 55 years old with acute COVID-19. The CDR3 loop is CASSSYDWRGYTDTQYF. In DNA, the CDR3 is TGTGCCAGCAGCTCCTACGACTGGCGGGGTTACACAGATACGCAGTATTTT.